The 19 T cell receptor beta chains listed next were all sequenced from one sample in a study of T cell responses to AZD1222 COVID-19 vaccine. The repertoire was sequenced with immunoSEQ multiplex PCR; TCRdb's copy has only in-frame clones and lacks some. Counted here are about 100,000 clones, approximately 91% occurring once; the ten biggest clones make up 1.7%. Sample: peripheral blood, taken on day 0 of AZD1222 vaccination. The receptor set was obtained from an adult in good health.

V and J are TRBV19 and TRBJ1-5; D gene ambiguous. Per germline, CDR1 LNHDA and CDR2 SQIVND (reference sequence). The CDR3 covers 13 residues. Trimming removed 5 bases from V and 4 bases from J, with 9 bases in between. DNA for the CDR3: TGTGCCAGTAGTCCTCGAGCAAATCAGCCCCAGCATTTT. Residues: CASSPRANQPQHF.

This rearrangement joins TRBV28 to TRBJ1-5; D unresolved. Looked up from germline, CDR1 is MDHEN and CDR2 is SYDVKM. V dropped 6 bases and J dropped 5 bases, with 20 bases sitting between them. The CDR3 totals 16 residues. CDR3 DNA: TGTGCCAGCAGGAGCCCTGGGGAGAATAGGGATCAGCCCCAGCATTTT. Its translation is CASRSPGENRDQPQHF.

V usage is TRBV3-1 (or the pseudogene TRBV3-2) and J usage is TRBJ2-3, with 7 bases lining up with TRBD2. Looked up from germline, CDR1 is LGHDT and CDR2 is YNNKEL (reference sequence). The length of the CDR3 is 16 residues. Unmatched junction bases numbered 11, after V lost 4 bases and J lost 4 bases. CDR3 nucleotides: TGTGCCAGCAGCCCCCGAGCGGCGGGAGTGGCAGATACGCAGTATTTT. Its translation is CASSPRAAGVADTQYF.

This chain uses TRBV9 with TRBJ2-7, with D possibly called TRBD1 or TRBD2 (5 bases each). CDR3 size: 13 residues. The germline gives CDR1 SGDLS, CDR2 YYNGEE. V dropped 8 bases and J dropped 6 bases, with 18 bases sitting between them. CDR3 loop: CASTRDAGGEQYF. CDR3 nucleotide sequence: TGTGCCAGTACCCGGGACGCAGGAGGCGAGCAGTACTTC.

V usage is TRBV7-9 and J usage is TRBJ2-5; 8 bases fit TRBD2. Germline lookup yields CDR1 SEHNR and CDR2 FQNEAQ (reference sequence). Trimming took 1 base from V and 0 from J; bases not matched to a gene: 13. CDR3 length: 19 amino acids. In nucleotides, the CDR3 is TGTGCCAGCAGCTTAGGTTGGACGGGAGGGGCCCCAAACCAAGAGACCCAGTACTTC. Translated: CASSLGWTGGAPNQETQYF.

The chain couples TRBV21-1 to TRBJ2-2; the table's D call of TRBD2 was not tested on the DNA. TRBV21-1 is given as a pseudogene. There are 17 residues in the CDR3. CDR3 residues: CASSKVVAGLNTGELFF. DNA of the CDR3: TGTGCCAGCAGCAAAGTTGTAGCGGGGTTGAACACCGGGGAGCTGTTTTTT.

This chain joins TRBV7-9 and TRBJ1-6, with 8 positions matching TRBD1. J gave up 8 bases and V 5 bases, and 2 bases lay outside the gene matches. CDR1 SEHNR and CDR2 FQNEAQ come from the germline V gene (reference sequence). The CDR3 length is 13 residues. This CDR3 is CASSIQGDSPLHF. The DNA of the CDR3 is TGTGCCAGCAGCATACAGGGGGATTCACCCCTCCACTTT.

The rearrangement joins TRBV6-4 to TRBJ1-6; D is ambiguous. This CDR3 contains 14 residues. CDR1 is MRHNA and CDR2 is SNTAGT in the germline V gene. Between the trimmed V and J ends, which lost 6 bases and 3 bases, there was a span of 9 bases. The CDR3 DNA follows: TGTGCCAGCAGCCGTGAGGGCTATAATTCACCCCTCCACTTT. Translated: CASSREGYNSPLHF.

This chain links TRBV5-3 with TRBJ1-5, with a tentative D call TRBD1 (6 bases). TRBV5-3 is classed as an ORF, of uncertain function. Trimming took 1 base from V and 7 from J, leaving 12 bases between them. This CDR3 spans 14 amino acids. The DNA of the CDR3 is TGTGCCAGAAGCTTGCGGGGGCAGGGACAGCCCCAGCATTTT. Protein sequence: CARSLRGQGQPQHF.

This rearrangement joins TRBV5-6 to TRBJ2-3, with D tentatively TRBD2 (6 bases). The CDR3 covers 18 residues. The V end was cut by 4 bases, the J end by 2 bases, with 23 bases between. Per germline, CDR1 SGHDT and CDR2 YYEEEE. The CDR3 sequence: CASSLRGISPTSTDTQYF. DNA for the CDR3: TGTGCCAGCAGCCTACGGGGGATCAGTCCCACCTCCACAGATACGCAGTATTTT.

The V call is TRBV18, the J call TRBJ2-7, with 7 bases identical to TRBD2. Trimming took 0 bases from V and 2 from J; bases not matched to a gene: 4. Germline CDR1 reads KGHSH; CDR2 reads LQKENI. The CDR3 consists of 15 residues. The CDR3 region has the DNA TGTGCCAGCTCACCACCGGTGGCGGGAGCCTACGAGCAGTACTTC. Amino acids: CASSPPVAGAYEQYF. The entire variable domain, with the rest obtained from reference TRBV18 and TRBJ2-7, is as follows: NAGVMQNPRHLVRRRGQEARLRCSPMKGHSHVYWYRQLPEEGLKFMVYLQKENIIDESGMPKERFSAEFPKEGPSILRIQQVVRGDSAAYFCASSPPVAGAYEQYFGPGTRLTVT.

This chain links TRBV27 with TRBJ2-3, with a possible D match to TRBD2 (6 bases). Germline values: CDR1 MNHEY, CDR2 SMNVEV (reference sequence). Trimming removed 2 bases from V and 1 base from J, with 10 bases in between. CDR3 size: 15 residues. The CDR3 DNA is TGTGCCAGCAGTTTACGGGCGGGACGCACAGATACGCAGTATTTT. Protein product: CASSLRAGRTDTQYF.

This chain's CDR3 is CASSGTGFTIYF. DNA of the CDR3: TGTGCCAGCAGTGGTACAGGATTCACCATATATTTT. The chain employs TRBV2 and TRBJ1-3, with D maybe TRBD1 (5 bases). Trimming removed 4 bases from V and 9 bases from J, with 10 bases in between. The CDR3 extends over 12 amino acids. The germline V gene has CDR1 SNHLY and CDR2 FYNNEI. Looking up the rest from reference TRBV2 and TRBJ1-3 gives the full variable domain: EPEVTQTPSHQVTQMGQEVILRCVPISNHLYFYWYRQILGQKVEFLVSFYNNEISEKSEIFDDQFSVERPDGSNFTLKIRSTKLEDSAMYFCASSGTGFTIYFGEGSWLTVV.

This clone has more than one count but fewer than ten. The chain links TRBV18 to TRBJ1-1, with no clear D. The CDR3 covers 13 residues. The germline V gene encodes CDR1 KGHSH and CDR2 LQKENI. The V gene lost 2 bases and the J gene lost 3 bases, with 7 bases spanning the gap. Here the CDR3 reads CASSPSQDTEAFF. CDR3 in DNA: TGTGCCAGCTCACCAAGTCAGGACACTGAAGCTTTCTTT.

The chain carries TRBV18 and TRBJ1-1; D remains unclear. V was shortened by 6 bases and J by 0 bases, with 11 bases between the two germline ends. The CDR3 extends over 14 amino acids. Germline assignment: CDR1 KGHSH and CDR2 LQKENI. CDR3: CASSLGGMNTEAFF. The CDR3 DNA sequence: TGTGCCAGCTCCCTGGGAGGGATGAACACTGAAGCTTTCTTT.

The genes are TRBV5-6 and TRBJ2-7; 7 nucleotides line up with TRBD2. The CDR3 contains 14 residues. V trimming: 0 bases; J trimming: 6 bases; junction bases outside the gene matches: 6. CDR1 is SGHDT, CDR2 YYEEEE, per germline. The CDR3 spells CASSLAGGGSEQYF. The CDR3 DNA is TGTGCCAGCAGCTTGGCCGGGGGAGGGAGCGAGCAGTACTTC. The full variable domain, rest sourced from reference TRBV5-6 and TRBJ2-7, is DAGVTQSPTHLIKTRGQQVTLRCSPKSGHDTVSWYQQALGQGPQFIFQYYEEEERQRGNFPDRFSGHQFPNYSSELNVNALLLGDSALYLCASSLAGGGSEQYFGPGTRLTVT.

V gene TRBV25-1 combines with J gene TRBJ2-1; tentatively, D is TRBD2 (7 bases). The CDR3 totals 15 residues. V was pared by 6 bases and J by 1 base, with 13 bases between. Germline V gives CDR1 MGHDK, CDR2 SYGVNS. In nucleotides, the CDR3 is TGTGCCAGCAGCAAAGGGGGGGGTTCCTACAATGAGCAGTTCTTC. As protein: CASSKGGGSYNEQFF.

The rearrangement links TRBV7-2 to TRBJ2-2, with D uncertain. Germline assignment: CDR1 SGHTA and CDR2 FQGNSA. Trimming left V 3 bases short and J 1 base short, with 6 bases between. This CDR3 region has 14 residues. This CDR3 is CASSLTLNTGELFF. Written as DNA, the CDR3 is TGTGCCAGCAGCTTGACACTGAACACCGGGGAGCTGTTTTTT.

The chain carries TRBV7-2 and TRBJ2-7; 11 bases fit TRBD2. The CDR3 is 14 amino acids. CDR1 and CDR2 (germline): SGHTA, FQGNSA. J gave up 6 bases and V 2 bases, and 3 bases lay outside the gene matches. CDR3 nucleotide sequence: TGTGCCAGCAGCTTACTAGCGGGAGGAATCGAGCAGTACTTC. As protein: CASSLLAGGIEQYF.